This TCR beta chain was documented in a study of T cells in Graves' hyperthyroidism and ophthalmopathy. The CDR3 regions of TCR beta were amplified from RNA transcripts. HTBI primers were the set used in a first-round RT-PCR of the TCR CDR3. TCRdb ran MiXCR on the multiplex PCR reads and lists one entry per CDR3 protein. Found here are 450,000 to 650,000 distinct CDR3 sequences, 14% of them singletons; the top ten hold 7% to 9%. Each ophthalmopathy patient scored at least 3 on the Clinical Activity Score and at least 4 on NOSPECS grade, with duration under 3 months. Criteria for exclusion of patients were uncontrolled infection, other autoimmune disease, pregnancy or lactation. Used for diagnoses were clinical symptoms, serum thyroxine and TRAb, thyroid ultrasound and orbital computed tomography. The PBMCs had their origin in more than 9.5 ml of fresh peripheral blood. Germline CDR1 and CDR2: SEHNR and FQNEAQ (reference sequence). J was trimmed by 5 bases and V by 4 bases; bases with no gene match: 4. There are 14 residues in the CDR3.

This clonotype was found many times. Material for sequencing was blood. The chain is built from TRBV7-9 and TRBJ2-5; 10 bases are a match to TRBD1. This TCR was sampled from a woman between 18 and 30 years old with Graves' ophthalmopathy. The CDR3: CASSSPGQGETQYF. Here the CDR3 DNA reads TGTGCCAGCAGCTCGCCGGGACAGGGGGAGACCCAGTACTTC.